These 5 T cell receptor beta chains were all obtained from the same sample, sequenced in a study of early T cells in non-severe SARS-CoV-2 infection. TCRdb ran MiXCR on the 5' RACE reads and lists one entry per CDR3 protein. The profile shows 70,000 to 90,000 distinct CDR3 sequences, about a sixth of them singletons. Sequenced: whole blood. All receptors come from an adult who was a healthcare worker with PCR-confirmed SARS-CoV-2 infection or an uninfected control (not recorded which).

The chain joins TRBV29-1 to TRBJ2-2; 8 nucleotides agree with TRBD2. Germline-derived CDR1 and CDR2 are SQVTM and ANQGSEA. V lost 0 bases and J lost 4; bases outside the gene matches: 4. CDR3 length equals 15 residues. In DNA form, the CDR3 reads TGCAGCGTTGAAGATCTAGCGGGCAGCACCGGGGAGCTGTTTTTT. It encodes CSVEDLAGSTGELFF.

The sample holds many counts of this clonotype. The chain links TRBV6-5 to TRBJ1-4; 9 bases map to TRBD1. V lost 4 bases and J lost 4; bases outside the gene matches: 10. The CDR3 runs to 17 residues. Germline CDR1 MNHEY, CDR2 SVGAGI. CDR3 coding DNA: TGTGCCAGCAGTTCTACTAGGGACAGGGCGAGTAATGAAAAACTGTTTTTT. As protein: CASSSTRDRASNEKLFF.

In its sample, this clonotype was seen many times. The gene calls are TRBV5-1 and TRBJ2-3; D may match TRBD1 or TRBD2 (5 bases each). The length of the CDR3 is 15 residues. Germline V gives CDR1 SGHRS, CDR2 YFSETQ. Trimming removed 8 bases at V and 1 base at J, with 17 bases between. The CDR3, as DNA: TGCGCCAGTTCGGGGCCCCTTGCCCGCACAGATACGCAGTATTTT. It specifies CASSGPLARTDTQYF.

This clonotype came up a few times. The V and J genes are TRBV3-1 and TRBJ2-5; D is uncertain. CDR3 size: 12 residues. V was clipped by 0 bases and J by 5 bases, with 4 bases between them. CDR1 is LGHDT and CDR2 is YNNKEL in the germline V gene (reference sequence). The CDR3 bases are TGTGCCAGCAGCCAAGATCATGAGACCCAGTACTTC. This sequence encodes CASSQDHETQYF.

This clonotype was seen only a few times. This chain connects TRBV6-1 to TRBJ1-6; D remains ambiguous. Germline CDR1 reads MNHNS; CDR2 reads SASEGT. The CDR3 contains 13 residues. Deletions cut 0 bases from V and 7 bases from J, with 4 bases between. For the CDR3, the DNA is TGTGCCAGCAGTGAAGCGCGGAATTCACCCCTCCACTTT. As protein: CASSEARNSPLHF.